Listed below are T cell receptor beta chains from one sample, sequenced in a study of blood T cell repertoires in COVID-19. Measured with immunoSEQ multiplex PCR; TCRdb has only the in-frame clones, and not every one. This table has 95,000 to 150,000 clones, around 81% appearing once. The sample taken for sequencing was peripheral blood. Source of these receptors: a man younger than 40 with COVID-19, enrolled during active disease. Each CDR3 is given with its conserved first and last residue. The order of the fields is J gene, V gene, CDR3 protein.

TRBJ1-1 TRBV28 CASSFHSLNTEAFF
TRBJ1-5 TRBV28 CASSSGGQGEDQPQHF
TRBJ2-2 TRBV5-5 CASGVYFTGELFF
TRBJ1-6 TRBV10-3 CAIRTGDSPLHF
TRBJ2-7 TRBV5-1 CASSLTAGTSQGSYEQYF
TRBJ1-2 TRBV5-5 CASSPTTGAYGYTF
TRBJ1-6 TRBV9 CASSVGRDRNSPLHF
TRBJ1-1 TRBV18 CASSPGEDTEAFF
TRBJ2-7 TRBV11-3 CASSDEMGGGTYEQYF
TRBJ2-5 TRBV28 CASSLWGISSGEETQYF
TRBJ2-7 TRBV9 CASSVTTSGPYEQYF
TRBJ1-1 TRBV3-1/TRBV3-2 CASSQGDTEAFF
TRBJ2-5 TRBV7-7 CASSNLLTGSIETQYF
TRBJ1-5 TRBV4-1 CASSRGEGLSNQPQHF
TRBJ2-4 TRBV19 CASIGVAKNIQYF
TRBJ1-2 TRBV27 CASSSRDRRAGYTF
TRBJ2-6 TRBV5-1 CASSTDRRRSGANVLTF
TRBJ2-7 TRBV27 CASSLLLAGGVYEQYF
TRBJ1-1 TRBV6-6 CASSGDRGGDTEAFF
TRBJ2-7 TRBV4-2 CASSQEAGGSSYEQYF
TRBJ1-2 TRBV12-3/TRBV12-4 CASTTGWNYGYTF
TRBJ2-5 TRBV7-7 CASSLAAGGETQYF
TRBJ1-1 TRBV30 CAWISWRGNTEAFF
TRBJ2-1 TRBV4-1 CASSQETGGSSYNEQFF
TRBJ1-5 TRBV9 CASSAGGGAGQPQHF
TRBJ2-7 TRBV13 CASSSAGVVSYEQYF
TRBJ2-7 TRBV15 CATSRDLVMSYEQYF
TRBJ2-2 TRBV19 CASSLRTSGGRIGGELFF
TRBJ1-1 TRBV6-5 CASIRNGVQGEAFF
TRBJ2-1 TRBV7-2 CASSLQVGGTNEQFF
TRBJ2-5 TRBV19 CASSLQLANQETQYF
TRBJ2-5 TRBV9 CASSATGRAETQYF
TRBJ1-2 TRBV11-2 CASSLDTFAGGYTF
TRBJ2-1 TRBV5-1 CASSLGGRGLAGRDEQFF
TRBJ2-3 TRBV28 CASGGDSTDTQYF
TRBJ2-5 TRBV24-1 CATSEFQDPGGVPETQYF